The next 11 T cell receptor beta chains were all read from a single sample in a study of monozygotic twins with inflammatory bowel disease. TCRdb reanalyzed the 5' RACE reads, giving one entry per CDR3 protein sequence and no DNA. The sample table sets out about 380,000 distinct CDR3 sequences. The sample consisted of blood. These receptors were collected from a human donor with ulcerative colitis or Crohn's disease, or a healthy co-twin of an affected twin (not recorded which).

The chain carries TRBV20-1 and TRBJ2-5; TCRdb outputs TRBD1, but without DNA this stays unchecked. CDR1 and CDR2 (germline): DFQATT, SNEGSKA (reference sequence). The CDR3 consists of 15 residues. CDR3 protein: CSVTAWGAVQETQYF.

The chain joins TRBV6-6 to TRBJ2-7. This CDR3 is 14 amino acids long. Germline V gene data show CDR1 as MNHNY and CDR2 as SVGAGI (reference sequence). The CDR3 region is CASSYSDSSYEQYF.

The chain employs TRBV5-6 and TRBJ2-4. CDR3 length: 14 residues. Germline lookup yields CDR1 SGHDT and CDR2 YYEEEE. The CDR3 loop is CASTLLLAKNIQYF. Based on the CDR3 plus reference TRBV5-6 and TRBJ2-4, the full variable domain is DAGVTQSPTHLIKTRGQQVTLRCSPKSGHDTVSWYQQALGQGPQFIFQYYEEEERQRGNFPDRFSGHQFPNYSSELNVNALLLGDSALYLCASTLLLAKNIQYFGAGTRLSVL.

J is TRBJ2-3 and V is TRBV5-1; no DNA is available, so the TRBD1 call from TCRdb remains unchecked. This CDR3 comprises 16 residues. CDR1 is SGHRS, CDR2 YFSETQ, per germline. CDR3 sequence: CASSSAGTISTDTQYF.

J is TRBJ2-5 and V is TRBV5-1; checking the TCRdb D call of TRBD2 is not possible without DNA. From germline, CDR1 is SGHRS and CDR2 YFSETQ. The CDR3 is 13 amino acids. This chain's CDR3 is CASSLGQRETQYF.

The chain is built from TRBV7-2 and TRBJ1-4; TCRdb names TRBD1, which stays unverified in the absence of DNA. CDR1 is SGHTA, CDR2 FQGNSA, per germline. The CDR3 totals 14 residues. CDR3 sequence reads: CASSIGTIGEKLFF.

The chain recombines TRBV6-2 or TRBV6-3 with TRBJ2-1; TCRdb reports TRBD1, a call that lacks DNA to check it against. The CDR3 extends over 15 amino acids. Germline V gene data show CDR1 as MNHEY and CDR2 as SVGEGT. This CDR3 is CASSLVRTGGNEQFF.

The V and J genes are TRBV6-2 or TRBV6-3 and TRBJ1-1; TCRdb indicates TRBD1, and absent DNA this call remains unverified. CDR1 is MNHEY, CDR2 SVGEGT, per germline. The length of the CDR3 is 19 residues. The CDR3 loop is CASSYVAGTGGPMNTEAFF.

The gene calls are TRBV12-5 and TRBJ2-1; TCRdb's assignment of TRBD1 cannot be checked, as there is no DNA. The germline gives CDR1 LGHNT, CDR2 FRNRAP. This CDR3 is 15 amino acids long. The CDR3 here is CASGPRGQGKGEQFF.

This chain uses TRBV4-3 with TRBJ1-2. This CDR3 is 17 amino acids long. CDR1 and CDR2 (germline): LGHNA, YSLEER. Here the CDR3 reads CASSQARWGDGNYGYTF.

The V and J genes are TRBV3-1 and TRBJ1-1. In germline, CDR1 is LGHDT, CDR2 YNNKEL (reference sequence). The CDR3 is made up of 13 amino acids. The CDR3 loop reads CASSQGALTPRIF. The whole variable domain, remainder taken from reference TRBV3-1 and TRBJ1-1, is DTAVSQTPKYLVTQMGNDKSIKCEQNLGHDTMYWYKQDSKKFLKIMFSYNNKELIINETVPNRFSPKSPDKAHLNLHINSLELGDSAVYFCASSQGALTPRIFGQGTRLTVV.